One T cell receptor beta chain is described in this entry. Its antigen is unknown. The entry originates in a study of STAT3 mutations in large granular lymphocyte leukemia. Germline CDR1 is SEHNR and CDR2 is FQNEAQ (reference sequence). The CDR3 is 16 amino acids. Trimming pared 4 bases from V and 0 bases from J, leaving 10 bases between. Study-wide results and limits: No sample exists from the first appearance of each clone. TCR clonotype switching after therapy occurred in 6 of 18 patients. Every T-LGLL patient had at least one immunodominant TCRbeta clonotype. A small but highly pathogenic clone may have been missed.

Here immunoSEQ multiplex PCR was the method, and the copy in TCRdb shows in-frame clones only, minus some. The sample shows about 15,000 clones, roughly nine tenths of them seen only once. The receptor's source is a man between 40 and 49 years old with T-cell large granular lymphocyte leukemia. Some clones in this sample may be carry-over from other donors' samples. What was sequenced was peripheral blood mononuclear cells. This sequence joins TRBV7-9 and TRBJ2-6; D is undetermined. Here the CDR3 reads CASSSGRTSGANVLTF. The CDR3 region has the DNA TGTGCCAGCAGCTCAGGACGTACCTCTGGGGCCAACGTCCTGACTTTC.